This entry lists 24 T cell receptor beta chains sequenced from one sample in a study of cytomegalovirus exposure and HLA in healthy donors. The primer mix had 60 Vbeta and 13 Jbeta primers. The assay was immunoSEQ multiplex PCR, and TCRdb's table has in-frame clones only and misses some. The sample records 150,000 or so clones, around 79% being singletons. The sequenced sample was PBMCs. These receptors came from a woman in her forties in good health and CMV-seropositive.

The chain employs TRBV2 and TRBJ2-7, with D uncertain. Germline V gene data show CDR1 as SNHLY and CDR2 as FYNNEI. Trimming removed 3 bases from V and 1 base from J, with 10 bases in between. This CDR3 is 14 amino acids long. This CDR3 is CASSEELGSYEQYF. CDR3 nucleotides: TGTGCCAGCAGTGAGGAGTTAGGATCCTACGAGCAGTACTTC.

The chain carries TRBV9 and TRBJ2-4, with D perhaps TRBD1 (5 bases). Germline V lookup: CDR1 SGDLS, CDR2 YYNGEE. There are 13 residues in the CDR3. V gave up 0 bases and J gave up 16 bases, with 17 bases separating them. Written as DNA, the CDR3 is TGTGCCAGCAGCGTAGCTGGGGCATGGCCCACCTACTTC. This translates into CASSVAGAWPTYF.

V usage is TRBV2 and J usage is TRBJ2-1; D gene uncertain. V lost 6 bases, J lost 5 bases, and 5 bases lay in between. The CDR3 covers 11 residues. Germline assignment: CDR1 SNHLY and CDR2 FYNNEI. The chain's CDR3 is CASRYHNEQFF. In nucleotides, the CDR3 is TGTGCCAGCAGATATCACAATGAGCAGTTCTTC.

This clone showed up just a few times. The rearrangement joins TRBV9 to TRBJ2-7, with 12 bases lining up with TRBD2. V was clipped by 0 bases and J by 4 bases; unmatched bases: 8. The CDR3 totals 17 residues. Germline V gene data show CDR1 as SGDLS and CDR2 as YYNGEE. The CDR3 reads CASSVGASGGARYEQYF. The CDR3 region has the DNA TGTGCCAGCAGCGTAGGGGCTAGCGGGGGGGCCAGGTACGAGCAGTACTTC. Drawing the rest from reference TRBV9 and TRBJ2-7, the complete variable domain is DSGVTQTPKHLITATGQRVTLRCSPRSGDLSVYWYQQSLDQGLQFLIQYYNGEERAKGNILERFSAQQFPDLHSELNLSSLELGDSALYFCASSVGASGGARYEQYFGPGTRLTVT.

V is TRBV7-2 and J is TRBJ2-2, with 9 bases that match TRBD2. CDR3 length equals 16 residues. After removal of 0 bases from V and 6 bases from J, the junction contained 5 bases not matched to a gene. CDR1 is SGHTA, CDR2 FQGNSA, per germline. The DNA of the CDR3 is TGTGCCAGCAGCTTAGCGGGCGGGGGGGCCGCCGGGGAGCTGTTTTTT. Its protein product is CASSLAGGGAAGELFF.

In its sample, this clone was seen a few times. The gene calls are TRBV6-5 and TRBJ1-2, with D tentatively TRBD1 (6 bases). This CDR3 is built from 15 residues. Looked up from germline, CDR1 is MNHEY and CDR2 is SVGAGI. Trimming stripped 6 bases from V and 1 base from J, with 15 bases between. CDR3 in DNA: TGTGCCAGCAGACTACAGGGAACCGATAACTATGGCTACACCTTC. Protein sequence: CASRLQGTDNYGYTF.

The V and J genes are TRBV12-5 and TRBJ2-1; tentatively, D is TRBD1 (6 bases). The CDR3 totals 14 residues. Germline CDR1 is LGHNT and CDR2 is FRNRAP. Trimming shortened V by 0 bases and J by 7 bases, and 10 bases separated the two germline ends. CDR3 bases: TGTGCTAGTGGTTTGGTCCCTCAGGGGAATGAGCAGTTCTTC. Protein product: CASGLVPQGNEQFF.

The chain recombines TRBV13 with TRBJ1-4, with 7 positions matching TRBD1. With V trimmed by 5 bases and J by 7 bases, 10 bases remained unmatched. Germline V gives CDR1 PRHDT, CDR2 FYEKMQ (reference sequence). This CDR3 has 15 amino acids. In DNA, the CDR3 is TGTGCCAGCAGCCGAGGGGGCGCGACGAGTGAAAAACTGTTTTTT. Its translation: CASSRGGATSEKLFF.

The rearrangement links TRBV7-9 to TRBJ2-1; D may be TRBD2 (7 bases). This CDR3 spans 16 amino acids. The V gene's germline CDR1 is SEHNR and CDR2 FQNEAQ (reference sequence). V was clipped by 6 bases and J by 0 bases, with 15 bases between them. Here the CDR3 DNA reads TGTGCCAGCAGTGGGGAGGGGGGGAGCTCCTACAATGAGCAGTTCTTC. Protein product: CASSGEGGSSYNEQFF.

This clone occurred a few times. Here the CDR3 reads CASSRTSGGIYNEQFF. As DNA, the CDR3 is TGTGCCAGCAGCAGGACTAGCGGGGGTATTTACAATGAGCAGTTCTTC. The chain has TRBV2 and TRBJ2-1; TRBD2 matches 13 bases. Trimming took 6 bases from V and 4 from J; bases not matched to a gene: 6. This CDR3 contains 16 residues. Germline CDR1 is SNHLY and CDR2 is FYNNEI.

The genes are TRBV28 and TRBJ1-1; possibly TRBD1 for D (6 bases). V dropped 2 bases and J dropped 2 bases, with 12 bases sitting between them. Germline lookup yields CDR1 MDHEN and CDR2 SYDVKM. The CDR3 consists of 15 residues. The DNA for the CDR3 is TGTGCCAGCAGTTTAGGTCCAGGGGATAACACTGAAGCTTTCTTT. It yields the protein CASSLGPGDNTEAFF.

The chain has TRBV19 and TRBJ1-1, with 10 nucleotides matching TRBD1. The germline CDR1 and CDR2 sequences are LNHDA and SQIVND (reference sequence). J gave up 7 bases and V 5 bases, and 4 bases lay outside the gene matches. The CDR3 totals 13 residues. In DNA form, the CDR3 reads TGTGCCAGTAGTGACAGGGGGCCTGATGAAGCTTTCTTT. Protein: CASSDRGPDEAFF.

This chain joins TRBV4-1 and TRBJ2-1; D is possibly TRBD1 (5 bases). Trimming left V 5 bases short and J 6 bases short, with 17 bases between. Germline CDR1 MGHRA, CDR2 YSYEKL. This CDR3 contains 15 residues. CDR3: CASSTQGFRANEQFF. In DNA form, the CDR3 reads TGCGCCAGCAGCACGCAGGGTTTTAGAGCCAATGAGCAGTTCTTC.

The table lists this clone with a count of one. The chain carries TRBV5-4 and TRBJ2-2, with TRBD2 matching over 8 bases. This CDR3 is 17 amino acids long. Germline values: CDR1 SGHNT, CDR2 YYREEE (reference sequence). J gave up 3 bases and V 0 bases, and 7 bases lay outside the gene matches. As DNA, the CDR3 is TGTGCCAGCAGCTTGGGAGGCGGGGGGTCGTACACCGGGGAGCTGTTTTTT. Translated, it gives CASSLGGGGSYTGELFF.

This chain links TRBV5-1 with TRBJ2-5; 10 positions agree with TRBD2. Germline V CDR1 and CDR2: SGHRS, YFSETQ. V was pared by 2 bases and J by 0 bases, with 7 bases of the junction left unmatched. The CDR3 runs to 17 residues. This chain's CDR3 is CASSLRSGGANQETQYF. In DNA, the CDR3 is TGCGCCAGCAGCTTAAGAAGCGGGGGGGCCAACCAAGAGACCCAGTACTTC.

The gene calls are TRBV10-3 and TRBJ2-3, with a possible D match to TRBD2 (6 bases). Germline V gene data show CDR1 as ENHRY and CDR2 as SYGVKD. V was trimmed by 10 bases and J by 3 bases, leaving 17 bases between them. The CDR3 runs 14 residues. CDR3 protein: CATSPGERTDTQYF. The CDR3 nucleotides are TGTGCCACCAGCCCGGGGGAACGAACAGATACGCAGTATTTT.

The chain recombines TRBV11-2 with TRBJ2-3, with TRBD2 matching over 10 bases. Per the germline V gene, CDR1 is SGHAT and CDR2 is FQNNGV. CDR3 length: 17 residues. Trimming removed 2 bases from V and 0 bases from J; junction bases left unmatched: 5. The CDR3 sequence is CASSLISGGISTDTQYF. The CDR3 DNA is TGTGCCAGCAGCTTAATTAGCGGGGGGATTAGCACAGATACGCAGTATTTT.

This chain joins TRBV6-5 and TRBJ1-3, with 7 bases that match TRBD1. The ends lost 8 bases at V and 4 bases at J; junction bases unmatched: 8. Germline-derived CDR1 and CDR2 are MNHEY and SVGAGI. The CDR3 has 14 residues. The CDR3 protein is CASARTGLGNTIYF. In DNA form, the CDR3 reads TGTGCCAGCGCAAGGACAGGACTGGGAAACACCATATATTTT.

This clone showed up just a few times. V and J are TRBV7-9 and TRBJ2-7, with 9 bases identical to TRBD2. Trimming cost V 1 base and J 7 bases; bases outside gene matches: 11. CDR3 size: 16 residues. Germline V gene data show CDR1 as SEHNR and CDR2 as FQNEAQ (reference sequence). CDR3 loop: CASSLGVTSGGGEQYF. In DNA form, the CDR3 reads TGTGCCAGCAGCTTAGGCGTGACTAGCGGCGGCGGGGAGCAGTACTTC.

This chain links TRBV11-2 with TRBJ2-5, with 9 bases matching TRBD1. Looked up from germline, CDR1 is SGHAT and CDR2 is FQNNGV. The CDR3 runs to 16 residues. V trimming: 2 bases; J trimming: 2 bases; junction bases outside the gene matches: 6. The CDR3 is CASSLRDRELQETQYF. CDR3 sequence (DNA): TGTGCCAGCAGCTTACGGGACAGGGAACTTCAAGAGACCCAGTACTTC.

As for this clone: The same CDR3 arises from other DNA sequences in this sample as well. J is TRBJ2-7 and V is TRBV6-1; 11 positions agree with TRBD2. This CDR3 is built from 14 residues. V trimming: 3 bases; J trimming: 2 bases; junction bases outside the gene matches: 0. Looked up from germline, CDR1 is MNHNS and CDR2 is SASEGT. The CDR3 here is CASSETSGAYEQYF. For the CDR3, the DNA is TGTGCCAGCAGTGAGACTAGCGGGGCCTACGAGCAGTACTTC.

The genes are TRBV28 and TRBJ1-1, with no clear D. The V gene lost 5 bases and the J gene lost 4 bases, with 8 bases spanning the gap. CDR3 size: 12 residues. The V gene's germline CDR1 is MDHEN and CDR2 SYDVKM. The DNA of the CDR3 is TGTGCCAGCAGTCAGGTGGCCACTGAAGCTTTCTTT. Amino acids: CASSQVATEAFF.

CDR3 DNA: TGCAGTGCTAGAGCAGATTCCGAGCAGTACTTC. Protein sequence: CSARADSEQYF. The rearrangement joins TRBV20-1 to TRBJ2-7; D is uncertain. The CDR3 covers 11 residues. Trimming cost V 1 base and J 6 bases, with 7 bases left between them. Germline V gives CDR1 DFQATT, CDR2 SNEGSKA (reference sequence).

The table lists this clone with a few counts. The genes are TRBV25-1 and TRBJ1-6; D ambiguous. This CDR3 is built from 13 residues. Germline CDR1 MGHDK, CDR2 SYGVNS. V lost 1 base and J 7 bases, leaving 5 bases between the germline ends. Here the CDR3 DNA reads TGTGCCAGCAGTGAATCGGGGAATTCACCCCTCCACTTT. Translated: CASSESGNSPLHF.